A single sample is the source of the 11 T cell receptor beta chains below, sequenced in a study of shared clonotypes between healthy human individuals. TCRdb's table, derived via immunoSEQ multiplex PCR, lists solely in-frame clones and lacks some. The sample gives approximately 1.1 million clones, approximately 80% of which show up once; more than 0.45% is in the top ten. The sequencing input was memory CD4+ T cells from PBMCs. As to subset: CD45RA-negative fraction. The source of these receptors is a man aged 18 to 29 in good health. Some clones in this sample may be carry-over from other donors' samples.

A single count supports this clone. The chain links TRBV7-8 to TRBJ2-3; 10 bases match TRBD1. Germline CDR1 reads SGHVS; CDR2 reads FQNEAQ. The CDR3 spans 15 residues. The junction had 10 bases not matched to a gene; V was cut back by 8 bases and J by 5 bases. The CDR3 DNA reads TGTGCCAGCGGGATGACAGGGGGCCCGGGAGATACGCAGTATTTT. Translating gives CASGMTGGPGDTQYF. Combining the CDR3 with reference TRBV7-8 and TRBJ2-3 gives the whole variable domain GAGVSQSPRYKVAKRGQDVALRCDPISGHVSLFWYQQALGQGPEFLTYFQNEAQLDKSGLPSDRFFAERPEGSVSTLKIQRTQQEDSAVYLCASGMTGGPGDTQYFGPGTRLTVL.

This clone was seen once. This chain uses TRBV7-2 with TRBJ2-1; D call uncertain. This CDR3 contains 12 residues. The V end was cut by 3 bases, the J end by 7 bases, with 7 bases between. Per the germline V gene, CDR1 is SGHTA and CDR2 is FQGNSA. In nucleotides, the CDR3 is TGTGCCAGCAGCTTTCTCCGGAATGAGCAGTTCTTC. It is translated as CASSFLRNEQFF. The full variable domain, rest sourced from reference TRBV7-2 and TRBJ2-1, is GAGVSQSPSNKVTEKGKDVELRCDPISGHTALYWYRQSLGQGLEFLIYFQGNSAPDKSGLPSDRFSAERTGGSVSTLTIQRTQQEDSAVYLCASSFLRNEQFFGPGTRLTVL.

This clone was seen a single time. V is TRBV6-5 and J is TRBJ2-5; the D gene is possibly TRBD1 (6 bases). This CDR3 contains 13 residues. Between the trimmed V and J ends, which lost 6 bases and 5 bases, there was a span of 13 bases. Looked up from germline, CDR1 is MNHEY and CDR2 is SVGAGI. The CDR3 here is CASRTGSGETQYF. DNA for the CDR3: TGTGCCAGCAGAACAGGGTCTGGGGAGACCCAGTACTTC.

This chain connects TRBV28 to TRBJ1-2; tentative D call: TRBD1 (5 bases). V lost 6 bases, J lost 4 bases, and 15 bases lay in between. The CDR3 loop spans 14 amino acids. Germline assignment: CDR1 MDHEN and CDR2 SYDVKM. Here the CDR3 DNA reads TGTGCCAGCAGGGTGCCGGGGCAGAGCTATGGCTACACCTTC. Encoded protein: CASRVPGQSYGYTF.

The chain couples TRBV10-3 to TRBJ2-7; D is perhaps TRBD2 (6 bases). From germline, CDR1 is ENHRY and CDR2 SYGVKD. V lost 10 bases and J 3 bases, leaving 22 bases between the germline ends. The CDR3 covers 15 residues. The DNA for the CDR3 is TGTGCCACCTCCTACGATGGGGGGTTAAGCTACGAGCAGTACTTC. Translated: CATSYDGGLSYEQYF.

The V gene is TRBV5-4, the J gene TRBJ1-2, with a weak D call TRBD1 (5 bases). With 1 base removed from V and 6 bases from J, the gap between germline ends came to 19 bases. This CDR3 comprises 16 residues. CDR1 is SGHNT, CDR2 YYREEE, per germline (reference sequence). CDR3 DNA sequence: TGTGCCAGCAGCTTGAGGACCGCCGGGGCGCCTAATGGCTACACCTTC. This translates into CASSLRTAGAPNGYTF. Based on the CDR3 plus reference TRBV5-4 and TRBJ1-2, the full variable domain is ETGVTQSPTHLIKTRGQQVTLRCSSQSGHNTVSWYQQALGQGPQFIFQYYREEENGRGNFPPRFSGLQFPNYSSELNVNALELDDSALYLCASSLRTAGAPNGYTFGSGTRLTVV.

This chain links TRBV28 with TRBJ2-1, with 7 bases that match TRBD2. V lost 6 bases to trimming and J lost 4 bases; unmatched junction nucleotides: 9. Germline CDR1 and CDR2: MDHEN and SYDVKM. The CDR3 covers 15 residues. The CDR3 region is CASSLPLAGYNEQFF. CDR3 nucleotide sequence: TGTGCCAGCAGCCTGCCCTTAGCGGGTTACAATGAGCAGTTCTTC.

The chain has TRBV10-3 and TRBJ2-3; D is unresolved. The CDR3 has 13 amino acids. The V end lost 4 bases, the J end lost 0 bases, and 5 bases lay between the germline ends. Germline V gene data show CDR1 as ENHRY and CDR2 as SYGVKD. The CDR3, as DNA: TGTGCCATCAGTGCGGTTAGCACAGATACGCAGTATTTT. Its protein product is CAISAVSTDTQYF.

The J gene is TRBJ1-2, the V gene TRBV2; D possibly corresponds to TRBD1 (5 bases). This CDR3 region has 14 residues. V lost 6 bases to trimming and J lost 4 bases, with 15 bases between them. Looked up from germline, CDR1 is SNHLY and CDR2 is FYNNEI. The CDR3: CASRGGLGAYGYTF. CDR3 bases: TGTGCCAGCAGGGGGGGTCTAGGGGCCTATGGCTACACCTTC.

This rearrangement joins TRBV18 to TRBJ2-3; D is unclear. CDR3 length: 13 residues. In germline, CDR1 is KGHSH, CDR2 LQKENI. Trimming stripped 2 bases from V and 0 bases from J, with 3 bases between. CDR3 DNA: TGTGCCAGCTCACCAACGAGCACAGATACGCAGTATTTT. Its protein product is CASSPTSTDTQYF.

This clone was counted a single time. The V gene is TRBV6-4, the J gene TRBJ2-7; D call uncertain. Trimming shortened V by 5 bases and J by 6 bases, and 14 bases separated the two germline ends. The CDR3 has 13 residues. Looked up from germline, CDR1 is MRHNA and CDR2 is SNTAGT. The CDR3, as DNA: TGTGCCAGCAGTTCGTCGAAGGGCGGCGAGCAGTACTTC. Translation: CASSSSKGGEQYF.